A selection of T cell receptor beta chains follows, all from one sample in a study of blood T cells in healthy people across ages. TCRdb reprocessed the 5' RACE reads via MiXCR and lists one record per CDR3 protein. This table has roughly 700,000 distinct CDR3 sequences, approximately 25% appearing once. These same records also appear under a second study, on T cells of mothers and their children.

Sequencing used blood. The receptors stem from a boy between 10 and 17 years old in good health. CDR3s include the opening cysteine and the closing phenylalanine or tryptophan.

v_call cdr3_aa
TRBV10-3 CAISVGSGRAGVYEQYF
TRBV7-7 CASSLVEPGALLGTEAFF
TRBV7-3 CASSSEGGEETQYF
TRBV13 CASSFGGTRGLETQYF
TRBV29-1 CSVEGRDSNQETQYF
TRBV3-1 CASSHYPSTGDLAYEQYF
TRBV4-2 CASSRRGERGDTQYF
TRBV29-1 CSVVPAGSQETQYF
TRBV28 CASSSPEGQALNYGYTF
TRBV6-2/TRBV6-3 CASTHTGTGGNEQYF
TRBV12-3/TRBV12-4 CASIGGENTGELFF
TRBV11-2 CASSLGTGMEETQYF
TRBV12-3/TRBV12-4 CASSAMPAYTDTQYF
TRBV28 CASSFLTLNNEQFF
TRBV2 CAGRGPHPPGEQFF
TRBV5-1 CASSYRGPGNEQFF